This T cell receptor (beta chain) was observed in a study of cytomegalovirus exposure and HLA in healthy donors. The PCR employed 60 Vbeta primers together with 13 Jbeta primers. Here immunoSEQ multiplex PCR was the method, and the copy in TCRdb shows in-frame clones only, minus some. This sample has about 43,000 clones; approximately 80% occur once, and the top ten carry roughly 1.4%. Points from the study as a whole: What TCR beta sequences reportedly achieved was accurate prediction of HLA-A and HLA-B alleles in most subjects. With further analysis later on, most CMV-associated TCR beta chains appeared HLA-restricted. Association of approximately 18,000 TCR beta sequences with HLA alleles was found at 0.05 false discovery rate in a later analysis. The authors listed 180 or so TCR beta chains as cytomegalovirus-associated.

Per germline, CDR1 LGHNA and CDR2 YSLEER. CDR3 size: 15 residues. V lost 3 bases and J 5 bases, leaving 15 bases between the germline ends. Regarding this clone: As yet, its antigen is unknown.

V is TRBV4-3 and J is TRBJ2-3, with D possibly matching TRBD2 (6 bases). This sequence was found in a young man in good health and CMV-seronegative. The sequenced sample consisted of PBMCs. CDR3 sequence: CASSHMAGSGDTQYF. The CDR3 DNA reads as TGCGCCAGCAGCCATATGGCGGGATCGGGAGATACGCAGTATTTT.